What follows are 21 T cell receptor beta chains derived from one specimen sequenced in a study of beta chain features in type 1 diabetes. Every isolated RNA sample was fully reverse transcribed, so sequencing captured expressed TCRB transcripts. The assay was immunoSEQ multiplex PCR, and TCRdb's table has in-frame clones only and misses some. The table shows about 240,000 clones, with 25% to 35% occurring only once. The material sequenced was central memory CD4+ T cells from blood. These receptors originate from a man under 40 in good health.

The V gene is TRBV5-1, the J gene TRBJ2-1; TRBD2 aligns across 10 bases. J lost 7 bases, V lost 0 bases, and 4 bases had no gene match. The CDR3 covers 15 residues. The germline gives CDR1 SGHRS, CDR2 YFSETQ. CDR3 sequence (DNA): TGCGCCAGCAGCTTGGCGGCTAGCGGGAGTAATGAGCAGTTCTTC. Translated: CASSLAASGSNEQFF.

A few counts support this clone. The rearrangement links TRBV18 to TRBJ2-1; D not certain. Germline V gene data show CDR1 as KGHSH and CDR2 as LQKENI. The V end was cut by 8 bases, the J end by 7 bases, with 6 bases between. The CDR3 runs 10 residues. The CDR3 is CASNLNEQFF. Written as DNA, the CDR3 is TGTGCCAGCAATTTAAATGAGCAGTTCTTC.

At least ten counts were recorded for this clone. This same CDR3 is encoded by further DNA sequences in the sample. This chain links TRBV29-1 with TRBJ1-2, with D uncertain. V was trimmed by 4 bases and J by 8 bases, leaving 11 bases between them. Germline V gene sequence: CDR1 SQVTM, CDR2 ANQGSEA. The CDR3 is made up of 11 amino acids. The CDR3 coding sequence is TGCAGCGTTGGAGGATATGGAGGCTACACCTTC. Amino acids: CSVGGYGGYTF.

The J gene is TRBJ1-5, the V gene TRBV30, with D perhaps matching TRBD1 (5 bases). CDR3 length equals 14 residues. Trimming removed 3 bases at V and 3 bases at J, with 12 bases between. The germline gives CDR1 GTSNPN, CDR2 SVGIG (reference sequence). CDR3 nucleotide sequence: TGTGCCTGGAGCGACAGAAGATTCAATCAGCCCCAGCATTTT. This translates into CAWSDRRFNQPQHF.

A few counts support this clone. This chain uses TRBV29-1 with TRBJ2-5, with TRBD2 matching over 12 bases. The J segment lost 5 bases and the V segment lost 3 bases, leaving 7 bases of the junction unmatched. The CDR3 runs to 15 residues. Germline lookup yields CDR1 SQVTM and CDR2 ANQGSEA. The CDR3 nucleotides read TGCAGCGTTGACGGACTAGCGGGGATATCTGAGACCCAGTACTTC. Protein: CSVDGLAGISETQYF. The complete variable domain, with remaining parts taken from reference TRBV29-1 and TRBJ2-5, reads SAVISQKPSRDICQRGTSLTIQCQVDSQVTMMFWYRQQPGQSLTLIATANQGSEATYESGFVIDKFPISRPNLTFSTLTVSNMSPEDSSIYLCSVDGLAGISETQYFGPGTRLLVL.

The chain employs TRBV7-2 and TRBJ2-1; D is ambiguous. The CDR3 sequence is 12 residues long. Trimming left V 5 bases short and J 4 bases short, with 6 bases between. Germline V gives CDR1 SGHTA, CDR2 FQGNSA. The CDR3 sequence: CASSPRYNEQFF. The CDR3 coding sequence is TGTGCCAGCAGCCCTAGGTACAATGAGCAGTTCTTC.

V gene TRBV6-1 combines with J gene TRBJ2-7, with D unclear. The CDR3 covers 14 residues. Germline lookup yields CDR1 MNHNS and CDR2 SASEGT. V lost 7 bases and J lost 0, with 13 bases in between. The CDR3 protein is CASTGTAHSYEQYF. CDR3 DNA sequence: TGTGCCAGCACCGGAACAGCCCACTCCTACGAGCAGTACTTC.

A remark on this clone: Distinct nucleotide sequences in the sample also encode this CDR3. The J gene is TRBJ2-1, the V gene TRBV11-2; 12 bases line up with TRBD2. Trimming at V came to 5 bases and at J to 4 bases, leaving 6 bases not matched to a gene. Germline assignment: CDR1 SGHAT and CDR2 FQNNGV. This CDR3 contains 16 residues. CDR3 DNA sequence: TGTGCCAGCAGCCCAAGACTAGCGGGGGTTTACAATGAGCAGTTCTTC. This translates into CASSPRLAGVYNEQFF.

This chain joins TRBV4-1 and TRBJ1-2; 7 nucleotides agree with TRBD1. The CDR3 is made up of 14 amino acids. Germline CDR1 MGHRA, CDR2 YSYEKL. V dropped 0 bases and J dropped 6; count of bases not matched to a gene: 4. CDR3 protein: CASSQDPTGDGYTF. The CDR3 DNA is TGCGCCAGCAGCCAAGATCCCACAGGGGATGGCTACACCTTC.

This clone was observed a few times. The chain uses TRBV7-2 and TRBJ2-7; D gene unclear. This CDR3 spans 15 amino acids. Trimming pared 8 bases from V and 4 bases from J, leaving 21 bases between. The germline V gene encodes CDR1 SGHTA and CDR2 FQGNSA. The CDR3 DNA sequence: TGTGCCAGCGGACCTCGGGCGATAAATTTATACGAGCAGTACTTC. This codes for CASGPRAINLYEQYF.

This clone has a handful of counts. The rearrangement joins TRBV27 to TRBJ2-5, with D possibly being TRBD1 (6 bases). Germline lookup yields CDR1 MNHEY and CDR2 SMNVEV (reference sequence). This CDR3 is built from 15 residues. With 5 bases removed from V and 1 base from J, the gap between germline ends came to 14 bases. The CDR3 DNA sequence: TGTGCCAGCAGTCCATGGACAGATCGCCAAGAGACCCAGTACTTC. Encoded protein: CASSPWTDRQETQYF.

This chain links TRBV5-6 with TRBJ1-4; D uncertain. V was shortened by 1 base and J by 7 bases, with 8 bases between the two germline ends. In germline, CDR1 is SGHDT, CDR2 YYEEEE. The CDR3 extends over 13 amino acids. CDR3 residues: CASSLKGSEKLFF. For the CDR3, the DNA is TGTGCCAGCAGCTTGAAGGGTTCTGAAAAACTGTTTTTT.

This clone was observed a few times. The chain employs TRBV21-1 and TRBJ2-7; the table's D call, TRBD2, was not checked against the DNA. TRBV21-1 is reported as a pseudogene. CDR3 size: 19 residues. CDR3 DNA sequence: TGTGCCAGCAGCAAAGCGCGTTCGGTCATTAGCGGGGACTCCTACGAGCAGTACTTC. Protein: CASSKARSVISGDSYEQYF.

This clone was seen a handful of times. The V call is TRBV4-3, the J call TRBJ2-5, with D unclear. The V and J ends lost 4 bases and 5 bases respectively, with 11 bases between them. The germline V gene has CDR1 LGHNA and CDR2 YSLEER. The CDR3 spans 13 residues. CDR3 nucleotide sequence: TGCGCCAGCAGCCTAAGGGCCGGGGAGACCCAGTACTTC. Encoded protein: CASSLRAGETQYF.

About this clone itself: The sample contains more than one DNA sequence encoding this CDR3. CDR3 sequence: CASSLGRQSSYEQYF. The CDR3 bases are TGCGCCAGCAGCCTCGGCCGACAGTCGTCCTACGAGCAGTACTTC. The chain couples TRBV5-1 to TRBJ2-7, with D perhaps TRBD1 (5 bases). The CDR3 contains 15 residues. Germline V gives CDR1 SGHRS, CDR2 YFSETQ. V lost 4 bases to trimming and J lost 1 base, with 15 bases between them.

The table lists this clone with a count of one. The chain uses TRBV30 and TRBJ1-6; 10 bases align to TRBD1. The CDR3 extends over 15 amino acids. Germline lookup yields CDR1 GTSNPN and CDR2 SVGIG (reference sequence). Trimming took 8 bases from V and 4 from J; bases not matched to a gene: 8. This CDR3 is CALTTGQGYNSPLHF. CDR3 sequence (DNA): TGTGCCCTTACGACGGGACAGGGGTATAATTCACCCCTCCACTTT.

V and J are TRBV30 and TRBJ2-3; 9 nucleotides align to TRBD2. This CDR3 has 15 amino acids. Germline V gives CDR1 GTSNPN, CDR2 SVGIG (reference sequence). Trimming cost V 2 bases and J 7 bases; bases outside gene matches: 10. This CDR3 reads CAWSSLGSGGYTQYF. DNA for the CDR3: TGTGCCTGGAGTTCACTGGGTAGCGGGGGCTATACGCAGTATTTT.

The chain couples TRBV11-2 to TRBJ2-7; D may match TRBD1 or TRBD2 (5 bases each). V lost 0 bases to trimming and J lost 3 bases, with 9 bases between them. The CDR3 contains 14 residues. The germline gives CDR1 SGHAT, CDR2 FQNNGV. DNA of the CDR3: TGTGCCAGCAGCTTAGAGTCGGGGCTCTACGAGCAGTACTTC. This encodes CASSLESGLYEQYF.

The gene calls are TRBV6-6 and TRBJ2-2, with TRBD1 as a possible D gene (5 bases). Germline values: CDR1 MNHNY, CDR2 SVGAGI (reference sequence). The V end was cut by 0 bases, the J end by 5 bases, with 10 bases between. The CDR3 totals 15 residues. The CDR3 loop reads CASSYSTAFTGELFF. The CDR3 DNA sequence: TGTGCCAGCAGTTACTCGACAGCTTTTACCGGGGAGCTGTTTTTT.

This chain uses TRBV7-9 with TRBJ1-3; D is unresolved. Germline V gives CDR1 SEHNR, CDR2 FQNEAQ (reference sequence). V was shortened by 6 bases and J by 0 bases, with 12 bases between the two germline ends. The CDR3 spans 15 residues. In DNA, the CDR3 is TGTGCCAGCAGACCGTCGGGAGGCTCTGGAAACACCATATATTTT. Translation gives CASRPSGGSGNTIYF.

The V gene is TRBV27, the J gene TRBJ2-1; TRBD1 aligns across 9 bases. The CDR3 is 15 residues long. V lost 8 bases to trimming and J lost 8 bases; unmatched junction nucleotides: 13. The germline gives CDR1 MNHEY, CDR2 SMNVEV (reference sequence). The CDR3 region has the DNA TGTGCCAGCCGCACCACGGGACAGGGTATCCATGAGCAGTTCTTC. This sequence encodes CASRTTGQGIHEQFF.